This T cell receptor beta chain is from a study of Ad26.COV2.S vaccination and SARS-CoV-2 variants. Here immunoSEQ multiplex PCR was the method, and the copy in TCRdb shows in-frame clones only, minus some. The sample consists of 400,000 to 450,000 clones, roughly 90% of them appearing once. The CDR3 runs to 15 residues. CDR1 is LGHNA and CDR2 is YSLEER in the germline V gene. Between the trimmed V and J ends, which lost 1 base and 4 bases, there was a span of 13 bases. Treatment given: 15 to 20 received Ad26.COV2.S at low or high dose, single or two shots; roughly 5 received placebo; per-sample allocation not given. Sampling took place 63 days after the first vaccine or placebo injection.

This sequence joins TRBV4-3 and TRBJ1-2; tentative D call: TRBD1 (6 bases). The sequencing used peripheral blood, collected in a trial of Ad26.COV2.S vaccine versus placebo. This TCR was sampled from a person between 18 and 59 years old who received the Ad26.COV2.S COVID-19 vaccine or a placebo. CDR3 sequence reads: CASSQGEGVAYGYTF. The CDR3 DNA reads as TGCGCCAGCAGCCAAGGTGAGGGGGTGGCCTATGGCTACACCTTC.